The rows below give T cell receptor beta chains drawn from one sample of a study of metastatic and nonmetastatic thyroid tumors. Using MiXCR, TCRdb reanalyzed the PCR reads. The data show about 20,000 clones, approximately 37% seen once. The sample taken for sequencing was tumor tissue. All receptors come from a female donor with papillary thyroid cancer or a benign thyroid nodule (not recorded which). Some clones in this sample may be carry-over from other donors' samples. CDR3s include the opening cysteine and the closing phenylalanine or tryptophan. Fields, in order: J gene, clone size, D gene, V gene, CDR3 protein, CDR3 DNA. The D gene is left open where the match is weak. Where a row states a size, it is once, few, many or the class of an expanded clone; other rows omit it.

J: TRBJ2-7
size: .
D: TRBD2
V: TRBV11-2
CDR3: CASSEAGGAYEQYF
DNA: TGTGCCAGCAGCGAAGCGGGGGGGGCATACGAGCAGTACTTC

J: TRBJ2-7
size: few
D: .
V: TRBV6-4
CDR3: CASSYAYEQYF
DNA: TGTGCCAGCAGTTACGCCTACGAGCAGTACTTC

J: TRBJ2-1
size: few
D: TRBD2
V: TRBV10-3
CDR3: CAISPPRAGVGRYEQFF
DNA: TGTGCCATCAGCCCCCCCCGAGCGGGAGTTGGACGCTATGAGCAGTTCTTC

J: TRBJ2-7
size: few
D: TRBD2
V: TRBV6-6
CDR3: CASSYSKIAGVLGEQYF
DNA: TGTGCCAGCAGTTACTCGAAGATAGCGGGAGTCCTCGGCGAGCAGTACTTC

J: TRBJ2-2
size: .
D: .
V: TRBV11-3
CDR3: CASSLTSFTGELFF
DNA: TGTGCCAGCAGCCTGACTAGTTTCACCGGGGAGCTGTTTTTT

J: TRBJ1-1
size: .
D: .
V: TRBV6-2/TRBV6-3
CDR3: CASSYGSMSEAFF
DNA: TGTGCCAGCAGTTACGGCAGTATGTCTGAAGCTTTCTTT

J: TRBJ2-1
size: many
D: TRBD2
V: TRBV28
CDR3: CASSGTSVTYNEQFF
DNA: TGTGCCAGCAGTGGGACTAGCGTCACCTACAATGAGCAGTTCTTC

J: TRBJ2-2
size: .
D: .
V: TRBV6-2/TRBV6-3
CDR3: CASLGHRNTGELFF
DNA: TGTGCCAGCCTGGGTCACCGGAACACCGGGGAGCTGTTTTTT

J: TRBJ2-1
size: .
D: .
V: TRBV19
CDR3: CASSLADHANYEQFF
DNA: TGTGCCAGTAGTCTCGCGGACCATGCTAACTATGAGCAGTTCTTC

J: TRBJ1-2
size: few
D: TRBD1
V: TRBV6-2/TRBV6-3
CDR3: CASSRTGYGYTF
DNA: TGTGCCAGCAGCCGGACAGGCTATGGCTACACCTTC

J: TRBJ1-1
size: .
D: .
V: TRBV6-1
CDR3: CASYIQGHTEAFF
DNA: TGTGCCAGCTACATACAGGGACACACTGAAGCTTTCTTT

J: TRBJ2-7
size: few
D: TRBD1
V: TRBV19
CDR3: CASSSQSGTEYEQYF
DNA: TGTGCCAGTAGTAGCCAGTCCGGGACAGAGTATGAGCAGTACTTC

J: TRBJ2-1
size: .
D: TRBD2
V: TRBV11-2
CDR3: CASLRLAGGRSSYNEQFF
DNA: TGTGCCAGCCTCAGACTAGCGGGAGGGCGTAGCTCCTACAATGAGCAGTTCTTC

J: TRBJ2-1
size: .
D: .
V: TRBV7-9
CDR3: CASSRDYNEQFF
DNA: TGTGCCAGCAGCAGAGACTACAATGAGCAGTTCTTC

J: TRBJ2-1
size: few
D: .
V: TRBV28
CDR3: CASSLDLGSEQFF
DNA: TGTGCCAGCAGTTTAGATCTAGGGAGTGAGCAGTTCTTC

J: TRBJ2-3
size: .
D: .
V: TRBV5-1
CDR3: CASSVQTGEGTQYF
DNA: TGCGCCAGCAGCGTACAAACAGGGGAGGGTACGCAGTATTTT

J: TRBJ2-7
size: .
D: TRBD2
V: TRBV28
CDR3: CASSSAVTSGGKISYEQYF
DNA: TGTGCCAGCAGTTCGGCGGTCACTAGCGGGGGGAAAATCTCCTACGAGCAGTACTTC

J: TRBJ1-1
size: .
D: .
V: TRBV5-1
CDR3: CASSPGTTNTEAFF
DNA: TGCGCCAGCAGCCCCGGGACAACGAACACTGAAGCTTTCTTT

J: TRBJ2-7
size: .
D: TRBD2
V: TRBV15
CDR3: CATSSFLAGEDEQYF
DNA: TGTGCCACCAGCAGTTTCCTAGCGGGGGAAGACGAGCAGTACTTC

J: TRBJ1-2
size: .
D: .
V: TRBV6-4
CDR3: CASSERREGGYGYTF
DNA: TGTGCCAGCAGTGAGCGTCGGGAGGGTGGCTATGGCTACACCTTC

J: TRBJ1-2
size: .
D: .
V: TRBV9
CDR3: CASSVEAKSGDRGGYTF
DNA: TGTGCCAGCAGCGTAGAAGCCAAATCGGGGGACCGTGGTGGCTACACCTTC

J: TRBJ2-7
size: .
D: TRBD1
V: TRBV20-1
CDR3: CSARDRGYEQYF
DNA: TGCAGTGCCCGGGACAGGGGCTACGAGCAGTACTTC

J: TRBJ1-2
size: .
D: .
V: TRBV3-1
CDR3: CASSPGSSYGYTF
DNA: TGTGCCAGCAGCCCAGGGTCGAGCTATGGCTACACCTTC

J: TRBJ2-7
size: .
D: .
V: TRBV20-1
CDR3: CSARAGAAYEQYF
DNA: TGCAGTGCTAGGGCCGGGGCCGCCTACGAGCAGTACTTC

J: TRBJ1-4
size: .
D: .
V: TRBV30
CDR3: CAWSGDIAANEKLFF
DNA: TGTGCCTGGAGTGGGGACATCGCGGCTAATGAAAAACTGTTTTTT

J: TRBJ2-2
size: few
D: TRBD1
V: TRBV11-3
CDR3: CASSSGQGAGELFF
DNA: TGTGCCAGCAGCTCGGGACAGGGGGCCGGGGAGCTGTTTTTT

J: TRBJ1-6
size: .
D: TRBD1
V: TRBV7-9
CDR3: CASSSPTGPPLHF
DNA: TGTGCCAGCAGCTCCCCGACAGGGCCTCCCCTCCACTTT

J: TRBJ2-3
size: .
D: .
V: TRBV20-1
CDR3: CSARNSVGGDTQYF
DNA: TGCAGTGCTAGAAATAGCGTGGGGGGAGATACGCAGTATTTT

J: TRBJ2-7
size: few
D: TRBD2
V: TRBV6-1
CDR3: CASRSGRKYEQYF
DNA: TGTGCCAGCAGGAGCGGGAGGAAGTACGAGCAGTACTTC

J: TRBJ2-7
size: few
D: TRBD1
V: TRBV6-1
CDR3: CASGTAYYEQYF
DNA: TGTGCCAGCGGGACAGCCTACTACGAGCAGTACTTC

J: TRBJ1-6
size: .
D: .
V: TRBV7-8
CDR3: CASSLERYNSPLHF
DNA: TGTGCCAGCAGCTTAGAGCGGTATAATTCACCCCTCCACTTT

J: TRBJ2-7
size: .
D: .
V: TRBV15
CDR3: CATSRAGTASYEQYF
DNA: TGTGCCACCAGCAGAGCGGGGACGGCATCCTACGAGCAGTACTTC

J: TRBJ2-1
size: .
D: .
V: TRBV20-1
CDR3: CSASRGKEVYNEQFF
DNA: TGCAGTGCTAGTAGGGGAAAAGAAGTCTACAATGAGCAGTTCTTC

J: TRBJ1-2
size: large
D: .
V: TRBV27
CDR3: CASSSRGYGYTF
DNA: TGTGCCAGCAGCTCTAGGGGTTATGGCTACACCTTC

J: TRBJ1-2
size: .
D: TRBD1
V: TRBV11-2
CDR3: CASSLGTVYNYGYTF
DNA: TGTGCCAGCAGCTTGGGGACAGTCTATAACTATGGCTACACCTTC

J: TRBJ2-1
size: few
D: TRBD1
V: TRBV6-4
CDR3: CASSRQGDWDEQFF
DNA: TGTGCCAGCAGCCGACAGGGGGATTGGGATGAGCAGTTCTTC

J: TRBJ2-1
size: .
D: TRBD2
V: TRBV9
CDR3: CASSVDQRGGSLMLNEQFF
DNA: TGTGCCAGCAGCGTAGATCAGCGGGGGGGATCTCTCATGTTGAATGAGCAGTTCTTC

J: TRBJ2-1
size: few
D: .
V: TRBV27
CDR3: CASSWGAGASSYNEQFF
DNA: TGTGCCAGCAGTTGGGGAGCGGGCGCGAGCTCCTACAATGAGCAGTTCTTC

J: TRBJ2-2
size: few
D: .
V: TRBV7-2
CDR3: CAGSLPGGELFF
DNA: TGTGCCGGCAGCCTCCCGGGCGGGGAGCTGTTTTTT

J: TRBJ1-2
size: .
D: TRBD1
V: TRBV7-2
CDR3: CASSLGQANYGYTF
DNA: TGTGCCAGCAGCTTGGGACAGGCAAACTATGGCTACACCTTC

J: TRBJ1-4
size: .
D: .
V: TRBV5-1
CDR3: CASRLAAGGGQEKLFF
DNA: TGCGCCAGCAGGTTAGCGGCCGGGGGTGGGCAGGAAAAACTGTTTTTT

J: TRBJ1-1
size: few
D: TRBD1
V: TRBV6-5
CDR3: CASSFDRANTEAFF
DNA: TGTGCCAGCAGTTTCGACAGGGCAAACACTGAAGCTTTCTTT

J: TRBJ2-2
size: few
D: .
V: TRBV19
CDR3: CASTSSRKDTGELFF
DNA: TGTGCCAGTACGTCTTCTAGGAAGGACACCGGGGAGCTGTTTTTT

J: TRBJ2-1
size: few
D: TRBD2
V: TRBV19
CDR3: CASTSGTSGRIVEQFF
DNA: TGTGCCAGTACTTCCGGGACTAGCGGGAGAATAGTTGAGCAGTTCTTC

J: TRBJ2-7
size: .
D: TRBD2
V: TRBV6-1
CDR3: CASPFGLAGGYEQYF
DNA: TGTGCCAGCCCATTCGGACTAGCGGGAGGGTACGAGCAGTACTTC

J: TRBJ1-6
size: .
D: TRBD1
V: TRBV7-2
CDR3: CASSIRTGDNSPLHF
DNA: TGTGCCAGCAGCATACGGACAGGTGATAATTCACCCCTCCACTTT

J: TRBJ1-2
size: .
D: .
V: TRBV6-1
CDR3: CAISPTGGGYTF
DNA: TGTGCCATCAGCCCGACAGGCGGTGGCTACACCTTC

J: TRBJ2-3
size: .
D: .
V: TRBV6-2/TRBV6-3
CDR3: CASTYGPQDTQYF
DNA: TGTGCCAGCACCTACGGACCTCAAGATACGCAGTATTTT

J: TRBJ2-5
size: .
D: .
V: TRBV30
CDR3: CAWRMVPGETQYF
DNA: TGTGCCTGGAGGATGGTCCCAGGGGAGACCCAGTACTTC

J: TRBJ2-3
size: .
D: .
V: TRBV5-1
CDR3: CASSLHAGGTDTQYF
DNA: TGCGCCAGCAGCTTGCATGCGGGCGGGACAGATACGCAGTATTTT

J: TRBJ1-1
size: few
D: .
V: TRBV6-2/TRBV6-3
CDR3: CASSYSSGGLYTEAFF
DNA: TGTGCCAGCAGTTACTCGAGTGGGGGCCTGTACACTGAAGCTTTCTTT

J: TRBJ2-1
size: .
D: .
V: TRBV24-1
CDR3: CATSDLRTSSTEQFF
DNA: TGTGCCACCAGTGATTTGCGTACTAGTTCTACTGAGCAGTTCTTC

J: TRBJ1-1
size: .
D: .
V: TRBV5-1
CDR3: CASSFGSPRTEAFF
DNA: TGCGCCAGCAGCTTCGGCAGCCCGAGGACTGAAGCTTTCTTT

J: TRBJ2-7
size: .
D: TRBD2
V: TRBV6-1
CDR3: CASSELLAGPSSYEQYF
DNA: TGTGCCAGCAGTGAACTTCTAGCGGGGCCAAGCTCCTACGAGCAGTACTTC

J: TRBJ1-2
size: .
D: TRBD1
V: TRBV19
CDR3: CATLADRESGYTF
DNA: TGTGCCACCCTAGCGGACAGGGAGTCTGGCTACACCTTC

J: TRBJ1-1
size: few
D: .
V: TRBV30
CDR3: CAWSGVGSPRTEAFF
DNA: TGTGCCTGGAGTGGAGTCGGAAGCCCGAGGACTGAAGCTTTCTTT

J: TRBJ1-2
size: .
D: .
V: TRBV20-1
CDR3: CSAKDVNYGYTF
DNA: TGCAGTGCCAAGGACGTAAACTATGGCTACACCTTC

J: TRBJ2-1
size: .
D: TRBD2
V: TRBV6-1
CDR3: CASGLAGGGYNEQFF
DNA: TGTGCCAGCGGACTAGCGGGGGGGGGCTACAATGAGCAGTTCTTC